This is a list of T cell receptor beta chains from one sample in a study of shared clonotypes between healthy human individuals. Produced via immunoSEQ multiplex PCR; TCRdb's table is partial and in-frame only. The data hold roughly 2.2 million clones, with 85% to 95% observed a single time. The sequencing sample was made of naive CD4+ T cells from PBMCs. These TCRs come from a man aged 18 to 30 in good health. Some clones in this sample may be carry-over from other donors' samples. Both conserved end residues are part of each CDR3. The D gene is left open where the match is weak. Clone size is shown for a subset of rows, as once, few, many or a class of expanded clone.

cdr3_length: 12; j_call: TRBJ2-1; d_call: .; v_call: TRBV29-1; clone_size: .; cdr3_nt: TGCAGCGTCGCCGACAGTTACAATGAGCAGTTCTTC; cdr3_aa: CSVADSYNEQFF
cdr3_length: 15; j_call: TRBJ2-7; d_call: .; v_call: TRBV28; clone_size: .; cdr3_nt: TGTGCCAGCAGTTTATTTTTCGGTAGCTCCTACGAGCAGTACTTC; cdr3_aa: CASSLFFGSSYEQYF
cdr3_length: 16; j_call: TRBJ1-1; d_call: TRBD1; v_call: TRBV15; clone_size: .; cdr3_nt: TGTGCCACCAGCAAAGGGACAGGGACTATGAACAGTGAAGCTTTCTTT; cdr3_aa: CATSKGTGTMNSEAFF
cdr3_length: 15; j_call: TRBJ2-7; d_call: .; v_call: TRBV5-1; clone_size: .; cdr3_nt: TGCGCCAGCAGCTTGGGTGGGCAGGGTCCCTACGAGCAGTACTTC; cdr3_aa: CASSLGGQGPYEQYF
cdr3_length: 13; j_call: TRBJ1-1; d_call: .; v_call: TRBV5-1; clone_size: .; cdr3_nt: TGCGCCAGCAGCTTGGAGCGCGGGCGCGAAGCTTTCTTT; cdr3_aa: CASSLERGREAFF
cdr3_length: 13; j_call: TRBJ1-5; d_call: .; v_call: TRBV5-1; clone_size: .; cdr3_nt: TGCGCCAGCAGCTTGCGTTTAAATCAGCCCCAGCATTTT; cdr3_aa: CASSLRLNQPQHF
cdr3_length: 13; j_call: TRBJ2-7; d_call: TRBD1; v_call: TRBV5-4; clone_size: .; cdr3_nt: TGTGCCAGCAGCCGGGACAGGGGGTACGAGCAGTACTTC; cdr3_aa: CASSRDRGYEQYF
cdr3_length: 15; j_call: TRBJ2-6; d_call: .; v_call: TRBV5-5; clone_size: .; cdr3_nt: TGTGCCAGCAGCGTACAGGGATCCGGGGCCAACGTCCTGACTTTC; cdr3_aa: CASSVQGSGANVLTF
cdr3_length: 15; j_call: TRBJ2-7; d_call: .; v_call: TRBV6-6; clone_size: .; cdr3_nt: TGTGCCAGCAGTTACGGCGTAGCGGTCTCCTACGAGCAGTACTTC; cdr3_aa: CASSYGVAVSYEQYF
cdr3_length: 12; j_call: TRBJ2-5; d_call: .; v_call: TRBV5-1; clone_size: .; cdr3_nt: TGCGCCAGCAGCTTGGCGGGGGAGACCCAGTACTTC; cdr3_aa: CASSLAGETQYF
cdr3_length: 11; j_call: TRBJ1-2; d_call: .; v_call: TRBV29-1; clone_size: .; cdr3_nt: TGCAGCGTTGCTTTGAAGGGGGGCTACACCTTC; cdr3_aa: CSVALKGGYTF
cdr3_length: 15; j_call: TRBJ2-5; d_call: TRBD1; v_call: TRBV5-4; clone_size: .; cdr3_nt: TGTGCCAGCAGCTTGGAGGGCAGGGGGCAAGAGACCCAGTACTTC; cdr3_aa: CASSLEGRGQETQYF
cdr3_length: 15; j_call: TRBJ1-1; d_call: .; v_call: TRBV19; clone_size: .; cdr3_nt: TGTGCCAGCAGTCCTTTACAGGGTCATCCCACTGAAGCTTTCTTT; cdr3_aa: CASSPLQGHPTEAFF
cdr3_length: 17; j_call: TRBJ2-7; d_call: TRBD1; v_call: TRBV7-2; clone_size: .; cdr3_nt: TGTGCCAGCAGCTTGTATAATCCGGGACAGGGGTCCTACGAGCAGTACTTC; cdr3_aa: CASSLYNPGQGSYEQYF
cdr3_length: 14; j_call: TRBJ1-1; d_call: .; v_call: TRBV5-4; clone_size: .; cdr3_nt: TGTGCCAGCACCCCCCGGGGAACGAACACTGAAGCTTTCTTT; cdr3_aa: CASTPRGTNTEAFF
cdr3_length: 16; j_call: TRBJ1-1; d_call: .; v_call: TRBV5-4; clone_size: .; cdr3_nt: TGTGCCAGCAGCTTGGGGGCGTCCGAGCGGGACTTAAAAGCTTTCTTT; cdr3_aa: CASSLGASERDLKAFF
cdr3_length: 14; j_call: TRBJ2-7; d_call: .; v_call: TRBV6-1; clone_size: .; cdr3_nt: TGTGCCAGCAGATCACAATACAGGGTCGGGGAGCAGTACTTC; cdr3_aa: CASRSQYRVGEQYF
cdr3_length: 15; j_call: TRBJ1-1; d_call: TRBD1; v_call: TRBV29-1; clone_size: .; cdr3_nt: TGCAGCGTTGTGACCAGACAGGGGTGGGACACTGAAGCTTTCTTT; cdr3_aa: CSVVTRQGWDTEAFF
cdr3_length: 15; j_call: TRBJ2-7; d_call: TRBD2; v_call: TRBV4-1; clone_size: .; cdr3_nt: TGCGCCAGCAGCCAGAATAGCGGGAGTGACCACGAGCAGTACTTC; cdr3_aa: CASSQNSGSDHEQYF
cdr3_length: 15; j_call: TRBJ2-7; d_call: TRBD1; v_call: TRBV7-9; clone_size: .; cdr3_nt: TGTGCCAGCAGCTTAGATGGACAGGGGGCTTACGAGCAGTACTTC; cdr3_aa: CASSLDGQGAYEQYF
cdr3_length: 15; j_call: TRBJ1-5; d_call: TRBD1; v_call: TRBV28; clone_size: .; cdr3_nt: TGTGCCAGCAGGACCTACGGGACAGGCAATCAGCCCCAGCATTTT; cdr3_aa: CASRTYGTGNQPQHF
cdr3_length: 17; j_call: TRBJ1-3; d_call: .; v_call: TRBV28; clone_size: .; cdr3_nt: TGTGCCAGCAGCATACCCGGGACATTGGGCTCTGGAAACACCATATATTTT; cdr3_aa: CASSIPGTLGSGNTIYF
cdr3_length: 12; j_call: TRBJ2-3; d_call: TRBD2; v_call: TRBV29-1; clone_size: .; cdr3_nt: TGCAGCGTTCAAAGCGGGGCCGATACGCAGTATTTT; cdr3_aa: CSVQSGADTQYF
cdr3_length: 15; j_call: TRBJ2-1; d_call: TRBD1; v_call: TRBV7-3; clone_size: .; cdr3_nt: TGTGCCAGCAGCTTAGGTGGGACAGGGGGCAATGAGCAGTTCTTC; cdr3_aa: CASSLGGTGGNEQFF
cdr3_length: 16; j_call: TRBJ2-3; d_call: TRBD2; v_call: TRBV5-1; clone_size: .; cdr3_nt: TGCGCCAGCAGCTTGGCCCCTCTAGCGGGAGTGGATACGCAGTATTTT; cdr3_aa: CASSLAPLAGVDTQYF
cdr3_length: 15; j_call: TRBJ2-5; d_call: .; v_call: TRBV7-2; clone_size: .; cdr3_nt: TGTGCCAGCAGCCCGGTCGGGAGTTTAACGGAGACCCAGTACTTC; cdr3_aa: CASSPVGSLTETQYF
cdr3_length: 16; j_call: TRBJ2-5; d_call: TRBD2; v_call: TRBV19; clone_size: .; cdr3_nt: TGTGCCAGTAGCGCCGAAAGGAAGCGGGAGGGGGGGACCCAGTACTTC; cdr3_aa: CASSAERKREGGTQYF
cdr3_length: 14; j_call: TRBJ2-3; d_call: .; v_call: TRBV6-6; clone_size: .; cdr3_nt: TGTGCCAGCAGTTACGAGCGGACCAGGTATACGCAGTATTTT; cdr3_aa: CASSYERTRYTQYF
cdr3_length: 12; j_call: TRBJ2-7; d_call: .; v_call: TRBV2; clone_size: .; cdr3_nt: TGTGCCAGCAGTGAAGTCACCTACGAGCAGTACTTC; cdr3_aa: CASSEVTYEQYF
cdr3_length: 12; j_call: TRBJ2-4; d_call: .; v_call: TRBV6-5; clone_size: .; cdr3_nt: TGTGCCAGCAGTTCGGCGAAAAACATTCAGTACTTC; cdr3_aa: CASSSAKNIQYF
cdr3_length: 16; j_call: TRBJ1-1; d_call: .; v_call: TRBV9; clone_size: few; cdr3_nt: TGTGCCAGCAGCGCCTCAGGGTACGGGGCAAACACTGAAGCTTTCTTT; cdr3_aa: CASSASGYGANTEAFF
cdr3_length: 16; j_call: TRBJ1-5; d_call: TRBD1; v_call: TRBV18; clone_size: .; cdr3_nt: TGTGCCAGCTCACCGACACAGGGGGATAGCAATCAGCCCCAGCATTTT; cdr3_aa: CASSPTQGDSNQPQHF
cdr3_length: 19; j_call: TRBJ2-6; d_call: TRBD2; v_call: TRBV18; clone_size: .; cdr3_nt: TGTGCCAGCTCACCGTCGGCGGGAGGCTTTTCTTCTGGGGCCAACGTCCTGACTTTC; cdr3_aa: CASSPSAGGFSSGANVLTF
cdr3_length: 14; j_call: TRBJ2-1; d_call: TRBD2; v_call: TRBV29-1; clone_size: .; cdr3_nt: TGCAGCGTTTCTAGCGGGAGAGAGTACAATGAGCAGTTCTTC; cdr3_aa: CSVSSGREYNEQFF
cdr3_length: 15; j_call: TRBJ1-2; d_call: TRBD1; v_call: TRBV25-1; clone_size: .; cdr3_nt: TGTGCCAGCAGTCCTCCGGGACAGGGGAGCTATGGCTACACCTTC; cdr3_aa: CASSPPGQGSYGYTF
cdr3_length: 15; j_call: TRBJ2-1; d_call: TRBD2; v_call: TRBV5-1; clone_size: .; cdr3_nt: TGCGCCAGCAGCTCACTCACGGGACTAGGAAATGAGCAGTTCTTC; cdr3_aa: CASSSLTGLGNEQFF
cdr3_length: 16; j_call: TRBJ2-1; d_call: TRBD1; v_call: TRBV19; clone_size: .; cdr3_nt: TGTGCCAGTACCACAACAGGGGGCCTAGGTAGCAATGAGCAGTTCTTC; cdr3_aa: CASTTTGGLGSNEQFF
cdr3_length: 14; j_call: TRBJ1-2; d_call: .; v_call: TRBV7-2; clone_size: .; cdr3_nt: TGTGCCAGCAGCTTCCCCCGGGCGGACTATGGCTACACCTTC; cdr3_aa: CASSFPRADYGYTF